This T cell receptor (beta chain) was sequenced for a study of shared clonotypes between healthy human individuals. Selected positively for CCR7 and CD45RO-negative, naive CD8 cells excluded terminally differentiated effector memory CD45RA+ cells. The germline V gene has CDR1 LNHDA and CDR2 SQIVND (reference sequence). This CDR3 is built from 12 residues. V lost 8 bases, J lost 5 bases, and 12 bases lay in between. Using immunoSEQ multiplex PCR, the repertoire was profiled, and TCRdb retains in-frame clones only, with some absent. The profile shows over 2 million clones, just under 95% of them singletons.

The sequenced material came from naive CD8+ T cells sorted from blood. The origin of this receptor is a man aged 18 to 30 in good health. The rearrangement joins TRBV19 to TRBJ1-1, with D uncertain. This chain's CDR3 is CASVEEGTEAFF. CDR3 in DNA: TGTGCCAGTGTGGAGGAGGGTACTGAAGCTTTCTTT.